This T cell receptor beta chain was sequenced in a study of multiple sclerosis patients with progressive multifocal leukoencephalopathy. Germline V lookup: CDR1 SGDLS, CDR2 YYNGEE. Trimming cost V 0 bases and J 5 bases, with 11 bases left between them. This CDR3 contains 14 residues. Study-level results: TRBV and TRBJ usage showed no common pattern when PML developed.

Time point given: time of PML onset. JC virus DNA in cerebrospinal fluid confirmed the PML diagnosis. After roughly 15 to 60 months on natalizumab, the natalizumab-treated patients developed PML. To note about this clone: Its antigen is undetermined.

The assay was run at survey level. Repertoires were generated with immunoSEQ multiplex PCR, while TCRdb's copy carries only in-frame clones and drops some. The data hold approximately 30,000 clones, with over 80% observed a single time. Sample: PBMCs, taken from a patient treated with natalizumab. This chain connects TRBV9 to TRBJ1-1; TRBD1 is a possible D gene (5 bases). The TCR sequence derives from a middle-aged woman with progressive multifocal leukoencephalopathy. The CDR3 nucleotides are TGTGCCAGCAGCGTAGATGGGGGGAGGACTGAAGCTTTCTTT. Its translation is CASSVDGGRTEAFF.